This T cell receptor beta chain was recorded in a study of cytomegalovirus exposure and HLA in healthy donors. This PCR relied on a set of 60 Vbeta primers and 13 Jbeta primers. The protocol was immunoSEQ multiplex PCR, while the TCRdb copy is restricted to in-frame clones and leaves out a portion. The sample records roughly 180,000 clones, approximately 84% being singletons. V trimming: 2 bases; J trimming: 7 bases; junction bases outside the gene matches: 11. The CDR3 loop spans 17 amino acids. CDR1 is SGHTA and CDR2 is FQGNSA in the germline V gene. What was sequenced was PBMCs. The chain joins TRBV7-2 to TRBJ2-1; 10 bases are shared with TRBD2. The source is a woman in her forties or fifties in good health and CMV-seropositive. The CDR3 loop is CASSLSGRDGRKNEQFF. CDR3 bases: TGTGCCAGCAGCTTAAGCGGGAGGGACGGGAGAAAAAATGAGCAGTTCTTC.